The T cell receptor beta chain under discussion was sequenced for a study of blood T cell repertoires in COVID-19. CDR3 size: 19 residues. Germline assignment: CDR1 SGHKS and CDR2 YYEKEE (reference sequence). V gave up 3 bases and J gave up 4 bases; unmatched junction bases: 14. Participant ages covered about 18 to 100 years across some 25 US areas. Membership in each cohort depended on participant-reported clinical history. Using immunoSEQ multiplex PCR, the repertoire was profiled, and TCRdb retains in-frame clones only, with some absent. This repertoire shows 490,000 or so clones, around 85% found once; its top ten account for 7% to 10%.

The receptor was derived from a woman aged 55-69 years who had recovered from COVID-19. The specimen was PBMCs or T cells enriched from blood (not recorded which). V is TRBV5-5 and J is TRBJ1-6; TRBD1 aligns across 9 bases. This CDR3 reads CASSYTGGGSGGYNSPLHF. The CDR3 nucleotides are TGTGCCAGCAGCTATACAGGGGGCGGAAGCGGGGGATATAATTCACCCCTCCACTTT.